The clone carrying this TCR beta chain is categorized as large (0.1 to 1%). The data originate from a study of cytomegalovirus exposure and HLA in healthy donors. PCR used 60 Vbeta primers and 13 Jbeta primers. Clones were read by immunoSEQ multiplex PCR, and TCRdb kept only the in-frame ones, dropping some. This table has around 100,000 clones, 82% appearing once. Sequencing used PBMCs. This clonotype originated in a man aged 25 to 40 in good health and CMV-seropositive.

The CDR3 DNA is TGTGCCACTTGGGGGGACTTATATAGCAATCAGCCCCAGCATTTT. Its protein is CATWGDLYSNQPQHF. This chain connects TRBV10-3 to TRBJ1-5; maybe TRBD1 (5 bases). V lost 10 bases and J 0 bases, leaving 16 bases between the germline ends. Per germline, CDR1 ENHRY and CDR2 SYGVKD. This CDR3 has 15 amino acids.